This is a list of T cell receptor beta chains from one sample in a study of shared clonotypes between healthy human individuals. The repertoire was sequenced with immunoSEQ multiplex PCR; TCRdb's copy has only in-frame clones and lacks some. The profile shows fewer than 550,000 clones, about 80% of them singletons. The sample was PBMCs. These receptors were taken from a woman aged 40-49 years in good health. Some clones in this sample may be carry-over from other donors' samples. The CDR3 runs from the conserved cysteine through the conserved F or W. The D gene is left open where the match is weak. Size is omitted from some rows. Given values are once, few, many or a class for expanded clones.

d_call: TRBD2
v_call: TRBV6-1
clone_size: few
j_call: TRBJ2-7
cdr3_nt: TGTGCCATCAGTGAGACTAGCGGGAGGTACGAGCAGTACTTC
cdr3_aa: CAISETSGRYEQYF

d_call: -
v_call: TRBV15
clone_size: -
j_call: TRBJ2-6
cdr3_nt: TGTGCCACCAGCAGAGATCTTGGCAGGGGTAGGACTGGGGCCAACGTCCTGACTTTC
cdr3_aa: CATSRDLGRGRTGANVLTF

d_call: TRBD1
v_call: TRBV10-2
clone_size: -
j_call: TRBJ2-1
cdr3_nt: TGCGCCAGCAGTAAGCAGGGGGCCCCGGGCGATGAGCAGTTCTTC
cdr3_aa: CASSKQGAPGDEQFF

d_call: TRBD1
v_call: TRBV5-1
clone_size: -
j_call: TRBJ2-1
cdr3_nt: TGCGCCAGCAGCTTACAGGGGGCTTACAATGAGCAGTTCTTC
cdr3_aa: CASSLQGAYNEQFF

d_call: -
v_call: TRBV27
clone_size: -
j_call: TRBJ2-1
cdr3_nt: TGTGCCAGCAGCCATCGGAGCGGTTGGAATGAGCAGTTCTTC
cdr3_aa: CASSHRSGWNEQFF

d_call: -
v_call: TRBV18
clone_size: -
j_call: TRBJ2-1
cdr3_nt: TGTGCCAGCTCACCACCGAAGAGAAACTCCTACAATGAGCAGTTCTTC
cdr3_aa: CASSPPKRNSYNEQFF

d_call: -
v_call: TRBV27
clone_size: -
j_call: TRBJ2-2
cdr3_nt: TGTGCCAGCAGACCACAGGGCGGGGAGCTGTTTTTT
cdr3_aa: CASRPQGGELFF

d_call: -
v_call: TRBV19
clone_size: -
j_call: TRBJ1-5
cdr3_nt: TGTGCCAGTAGAACACCCGGACGGGATCAGCCCCAGCATTTT
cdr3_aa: CASRTPGRDQPQHF

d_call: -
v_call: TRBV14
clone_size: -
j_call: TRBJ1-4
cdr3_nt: TGTGCCAGCAGCCAGAGTACAGGGACTTATGAAAAACTGTTTTTT
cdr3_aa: CASSQSTGTYEKLFF

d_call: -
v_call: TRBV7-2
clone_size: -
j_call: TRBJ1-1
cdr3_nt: TGTGCCAGCAGCCCTTCAGGCGCAGACACTTGGGGAGCTTTCTTT
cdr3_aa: CASSPSGADTWGAFF

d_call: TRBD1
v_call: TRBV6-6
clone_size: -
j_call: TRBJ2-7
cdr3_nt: TGTGCCAGCAGAGGGCTCGGAGTCAGGGGGCACGAGCAGTACTTC
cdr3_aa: CASRGLGVRGHEQYF

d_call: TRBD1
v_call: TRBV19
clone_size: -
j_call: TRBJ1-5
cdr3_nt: TGTGCCAGTAGTATTCTTCCAGGGGGGTCCCCCCAGCCCCAGCATTTT
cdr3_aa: CASSILPGGSPQPQHF

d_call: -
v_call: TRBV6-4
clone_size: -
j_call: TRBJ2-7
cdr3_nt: TGTGCCAGCAGCGCTACTGAAAGCTCCTACGAGCAGTACTTC
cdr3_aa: CASSATESSYEQYF

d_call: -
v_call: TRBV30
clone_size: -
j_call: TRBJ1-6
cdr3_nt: TGTGCCTGGAGTCCGAATAATTCACCCCTCCACTTT
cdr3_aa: CAWSPNNSPLHF

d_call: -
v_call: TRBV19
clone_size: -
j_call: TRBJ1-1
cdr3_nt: TGTGCCAGTAGTACCCGGGACGGTTCTGGCACTGAAGCTTTCTTT
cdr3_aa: CASSTRDGSGTEAFF

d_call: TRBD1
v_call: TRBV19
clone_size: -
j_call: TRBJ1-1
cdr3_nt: TGTGCCACTTCCCGGACAGGGCATTACCCTGAAGCTTTCTTT
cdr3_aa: CATSRTGHYPEAFF

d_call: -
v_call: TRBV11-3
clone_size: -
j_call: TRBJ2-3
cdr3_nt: TGTGCCAGCAGCGCAGGGCGGGGCACAGATACGCAGTATTTT
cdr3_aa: CASSAGRGTDTQYF

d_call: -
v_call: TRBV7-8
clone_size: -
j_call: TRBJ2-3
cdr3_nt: TGTGCCAGCAGCCCACTGTTCTCCCCCTCAGATACGCAGTATTTT
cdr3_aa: CASSPLFSPSDTQYF

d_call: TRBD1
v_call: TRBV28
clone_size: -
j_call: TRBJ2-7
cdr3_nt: TGTGCCAGCAACCCACCGGGACAGAACTACGAGCAGTACTTC
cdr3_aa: CASNPPGQNYEQYF

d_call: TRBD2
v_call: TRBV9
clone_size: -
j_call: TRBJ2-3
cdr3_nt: TGTGCCAGCAGCACAACTAGCGGGAGCACAGATACGCAGTATTTT
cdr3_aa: CASSTTSGSTDTQYF

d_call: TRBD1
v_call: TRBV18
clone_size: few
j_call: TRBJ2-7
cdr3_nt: TGTGCCAGCGCGCTGGGGGACAGGGGTTTTGACGAGCAGTACTTC
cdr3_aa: CASALGDRGFDEQYF

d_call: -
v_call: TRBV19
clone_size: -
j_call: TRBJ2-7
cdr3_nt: TGTGCCAGTAGCAAAGGGTTCACCTCCTACGAGCAGTACTTC
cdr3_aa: CASSKGFTSYEQYF

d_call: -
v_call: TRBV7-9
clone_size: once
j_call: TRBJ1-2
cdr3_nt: TGTGCCAGCAGCTTACCGGGGAACTATGGCTACACCTTC
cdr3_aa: CASSLPGNYGYTF

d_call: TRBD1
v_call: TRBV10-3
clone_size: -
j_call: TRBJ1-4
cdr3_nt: TGTGCCATCAGTGAAGGTGCAGGGGGAGATGAAAAACTGTTTTTT
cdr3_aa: CAISEGAGGDEKLFF

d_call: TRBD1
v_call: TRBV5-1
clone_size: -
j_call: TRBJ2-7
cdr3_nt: TGCGCCAGCAGCCCCCGGGACAGGGGTGGAAACGAGCAGTACTTC
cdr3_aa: CASSPRDRGGNEQYF

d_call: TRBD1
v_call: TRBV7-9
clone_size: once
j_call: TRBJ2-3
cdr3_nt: TGTGCCAGCAGCATTAGGACAGGGTTTGATACGCAGTATTTT
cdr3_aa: CASSIRTGFDTQYF

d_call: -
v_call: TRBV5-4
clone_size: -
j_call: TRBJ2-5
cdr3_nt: TGTGCCAGCAGCGCCCAGGGGGGTCTTCAAAAGGAGACCCAGTACTTC
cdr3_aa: CASSAQGGLQKETQYF

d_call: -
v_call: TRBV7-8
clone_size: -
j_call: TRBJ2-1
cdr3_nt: TGTGCCAGCCGTGGAGGGGGTGACAATGAGCAGTTCTTC
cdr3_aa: CASRGGGDNEQFF

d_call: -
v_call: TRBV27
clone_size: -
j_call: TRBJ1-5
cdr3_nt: TGTGCCAGCAGTAGGGGAAATCAGCCCCAGCATTTT
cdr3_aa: CASSRGNQPQHF

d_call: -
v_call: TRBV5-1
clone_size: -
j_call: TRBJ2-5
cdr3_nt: TGCGCCAGCAGCTTAGCGGAAACTGGCCAAGAGACCCAGTACTTC
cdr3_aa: CASSLAETGQETQYF

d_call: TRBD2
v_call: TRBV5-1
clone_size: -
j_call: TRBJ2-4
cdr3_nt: TGCGCCAGCAGCCCGCTAGCGGGAGGGCCGGAAACCAAAAACATTCAGTACTTC
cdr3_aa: CASSPLAGGPETKNIQYF

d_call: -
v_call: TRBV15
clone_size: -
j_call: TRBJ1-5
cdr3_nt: TGTGCCACCAGCAGAGATCGGTCCGGCCCCAGGGAGCCCCAGCATTTT
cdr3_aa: CATSRDRSGPREPQHF

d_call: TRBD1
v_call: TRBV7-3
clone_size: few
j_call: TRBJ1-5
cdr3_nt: TGTGCCAGCAGCCCCCAGGGGGGTAGCAATCAGCCCCAGCATTTT
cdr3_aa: CASSPQGGSNQPQHF

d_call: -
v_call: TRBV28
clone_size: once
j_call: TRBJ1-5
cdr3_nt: TGTGCCAGCAGCCCCTGGACAGCTAATCAGCCCCAGCATTTT
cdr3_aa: CASSPWTANQPQHF

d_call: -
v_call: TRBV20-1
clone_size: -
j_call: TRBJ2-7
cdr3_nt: TGCAGTGCTAGGGAGGATTACGAGCAGTACTTC
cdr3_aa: CSAREDYEQYF

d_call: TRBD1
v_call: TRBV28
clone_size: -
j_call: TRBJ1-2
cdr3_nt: TGTGCCAGCAGTCCAGGGGGCGCCGGCTATGGCTACACCTTC
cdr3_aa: CASSPGGAGYGYTF

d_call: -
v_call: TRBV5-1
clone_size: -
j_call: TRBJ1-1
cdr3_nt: TGCGCCAGCAGCGGCGCAGGCCTCAGGCCGAACACTGAAGCTTTCTTT
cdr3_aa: CASSGAGLRPNTEAFF

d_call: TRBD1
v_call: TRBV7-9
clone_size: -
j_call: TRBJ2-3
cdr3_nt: TGTGCCAGCAGCTTCCCGGGACAGCTTAGCACAGATACGCAGTATTTT
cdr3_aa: CASSFPGQLSTDTQYF

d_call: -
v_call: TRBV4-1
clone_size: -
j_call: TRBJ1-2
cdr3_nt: TGCGCCAGCAGCCCAACCCGGACCACCCAACATGGCTACACCTTC
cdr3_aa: CASSPTRTTQHGYTF

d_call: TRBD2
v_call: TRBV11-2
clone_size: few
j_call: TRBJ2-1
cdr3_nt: TGTGCCAGCAGCCGATTAGCGGGAGCCCCGGACTCCTACAATGAGCAGTTCTTC
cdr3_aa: CASSRLAGAPDSYNEQFF

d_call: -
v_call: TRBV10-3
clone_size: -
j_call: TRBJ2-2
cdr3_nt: TGTGCCATCAGTGAAATTGGGCGCACCCCGAACACCGGGGAGCTGTTTTTT
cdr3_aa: CAISEIGRTPNTGELFF

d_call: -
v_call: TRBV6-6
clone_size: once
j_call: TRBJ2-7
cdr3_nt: TGTGCCAGCAGTTATGCGGGCCGACGGAGCCTCCACGAGCAGTACTTC
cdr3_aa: CASSYAGRRSLHEQYF

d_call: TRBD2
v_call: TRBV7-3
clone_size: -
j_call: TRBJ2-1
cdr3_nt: TGTGCCAGCAGCTCTACTAGCGGGACTCGCTCGGGGCAGTTCTTC
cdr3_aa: CASSSTSGTRSGQFF

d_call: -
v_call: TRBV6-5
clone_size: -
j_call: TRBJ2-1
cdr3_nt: TGTGCCAGCAGAACCGGAGGGGAGATAGGGCAGTTCTTC
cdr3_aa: CASRTGGEIGQFF

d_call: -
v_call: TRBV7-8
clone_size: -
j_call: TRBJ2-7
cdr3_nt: TGTGCCAGCAGCTCCCCCGGACGGACCTTTTACGAGCAGTACTTC
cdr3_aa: CASSSPGRTFYEQYF

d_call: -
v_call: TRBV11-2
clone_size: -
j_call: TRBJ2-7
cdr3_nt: TGTGCCAGCAGCTTAGGACAGAAAACTTACGAGCAGTACTTC
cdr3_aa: CASSLGQKTYEQYF

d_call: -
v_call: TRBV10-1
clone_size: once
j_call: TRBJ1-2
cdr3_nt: TGCGCCAGCAGGGATAATCGACGGAGAGCTAACTATGGCTACACCTTC
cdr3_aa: CASRDNRRRANYGYTF

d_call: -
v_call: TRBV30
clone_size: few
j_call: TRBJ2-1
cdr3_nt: TGTGCCTGGAGTTCCGGCCCAAACAATGAGCAGTTCTTC
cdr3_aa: CAWSSGPNNEQFF

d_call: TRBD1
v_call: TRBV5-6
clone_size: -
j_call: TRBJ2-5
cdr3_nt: TGTGCCAGCAGCTATCAGGGGGCAGAGACCCAGTACTTC
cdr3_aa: CASSYQGAETQYF

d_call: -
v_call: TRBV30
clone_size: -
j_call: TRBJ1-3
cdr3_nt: TGTGCCTGGAGTGTACCCGTGCTTGGAAACACCATATATTTT
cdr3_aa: CAWSVPVLGNTIYF

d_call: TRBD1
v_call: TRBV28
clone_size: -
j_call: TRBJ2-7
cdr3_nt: TGTGCCACCTCGACAGGGGGCTTGTACGAGCAGTACTTC
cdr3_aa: CATSTGGLYEQYF

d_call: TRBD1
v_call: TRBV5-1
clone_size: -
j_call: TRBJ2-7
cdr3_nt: TGCGCCAGCAGCTGGACAGGGGGCTACGAGCAGTACTTC
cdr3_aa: CASSWTGGYEQYF

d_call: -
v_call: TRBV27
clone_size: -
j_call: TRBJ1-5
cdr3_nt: TGTGCCAGCAGTTTATCTCCAGGGGGCAATCAGCCCCAGCATTTT
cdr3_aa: CASSLSPGGNQPQHF

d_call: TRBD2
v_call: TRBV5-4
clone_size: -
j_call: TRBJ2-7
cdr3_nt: TGTGCCAGCAGCGGCGGGAGGATGGGGACCTACGAGCAGTACTTC
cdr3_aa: CASSGGRMGTYEQYF